The sequence of this T cell receptor beta chain was determined in a study of neoadjuvant nivolumab and ipilimumab in lung cancer. Overall study: Nivolumab 3 mg/kg was given days 1, 15 and 29, plus ipilimumab 1 mg/kg day 1 in combination.

Sequencing was performed with immunoSEQ multiplex PCR; in TCRdb, only in-frame clones are kept and a portion is missing. The table shows 15,000 to 20,000 clones, with roughly 77% occurring only once. The clonotype was recovered from an adult with non-small cell lung cancer. The sample in question was tumor tissue, obtained after neoadjuvant nivolumab, alone or with ipilimumab, at or shortly before surgery.

The CDR3 coding sequence is TGTGCCAGTAGTATTCGGCCAGACTTTAGCAATCAGCCCCAGCATTTT. As protein: CASSIRPDFSNQPQHF. V is TRBV19 and J is TRBJ1-5; no clear D. Trimming left V 3 bases short and J 0 bases short, with 12 bases between. The CDR3 is made up of 16 amino acids. Germline CDR1 LNHDA, CDR2 SQIVND (reference sequence). The complete variable domain, with remaining parts taken from reference TRBV19 and TRBJ1-5, reads DGGITQSPKYLFRKEGQNVTLSCEQNLNHDAMYWYRQDPGQGLRLIYYSQIVNDFQKGDIAEGYSVSREKKESFPLTVTSAQKNPTAFYLCASSIRPDFSNQPQHFGDGTRLSIL.